Described below is a single T cell receptor beta chain sequence and its context. CDR3 length: 18 amino acids. V dropped 1 base and J dropped 6; count of bases not matched to a gene: 15. Germline V gene lookup returns CDR1 SGHTA and CDR2 FQGNSA. TCRdb's table, derived via immunoSEQ multiplex PCR, lists solely in-frame clones and lacks some. The sample lists 12,000 to 15,000 clones, under 85% seen once, with approximately 13% in the top ten. The data derive from a study of blood T cell repertoires in COVID-19. Looking at the study overall: Both acute and convalescent COVID-19 samples were obtained from the United States, Italy and Spain. T cells, B-cell-depleted T cells, or PBMCs provided the cDNA or gDNA that served as material.

The rearrangement uses TRBV7-2 and TRBJ2-7; 10 bases match TRBD1. The TCR comes from a man between 60 and 70 years old with acute or convalescent COVID-19. The sequenced sample consisted of peripheral blood. Here the CDR3 reads CASSLVVPSGTGDVEQYF. The CDR3 coding sequence is TGTGCCAGCAGCTTAGTAGTCCCATCCGGGACAGGGGATGTCGAGCAGTACTTC.